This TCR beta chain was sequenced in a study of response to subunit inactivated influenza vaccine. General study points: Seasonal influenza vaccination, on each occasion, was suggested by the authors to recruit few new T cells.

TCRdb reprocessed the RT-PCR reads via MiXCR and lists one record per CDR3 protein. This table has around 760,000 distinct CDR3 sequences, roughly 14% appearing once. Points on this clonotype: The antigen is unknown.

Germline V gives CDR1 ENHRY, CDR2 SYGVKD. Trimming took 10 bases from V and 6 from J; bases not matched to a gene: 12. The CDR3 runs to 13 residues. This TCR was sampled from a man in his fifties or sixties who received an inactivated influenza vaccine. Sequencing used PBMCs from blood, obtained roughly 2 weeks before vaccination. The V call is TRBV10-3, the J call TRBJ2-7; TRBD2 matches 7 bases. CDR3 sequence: CATSGGGGSEQYF. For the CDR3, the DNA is TGTGCCACTTCTGGGGGGGGAGGAAGCGAGCAGTACTTC.